Presented here are 9 T cell receptor beta chains from one specimen sequenced in a study of T cell responses to AZD1222 COVID-19 vaccine listed by TCRdb under 2021. Libraries were prepared through the immunoSEQ multiplex PCR assay. Here the immuneACCESS table is served through TCRdb, limited to in-frame sequences with V and J called. Missing clones are a known gap in these copies; in checked studies unresolved V genes cover under half, and the rest lacks a known reason. The sample table records around 61,000 clones; approximately 85% of these occur just once. About 14% of the sample is in the top ten clones. This sample's time point label indicates: baseline before first vaccination. Here the sequenced sample was peripheral blood, taken on day 0 of AZD1222 vaccination. The receptors were sampled from an adult in good health.

There are a few counts of this clone. The chain joins TRBV3-1 (or the pseudogene TRBV3-2) to TRBJ1-3; TRBD1 matches 7 bases. V was pared by 2 bases and J by 0 bases, with 7 bases of the junction left unmatched. Germline V lookup: CDR1 LGHDT, CDR2 YNNKEL (reference sequence). The length of the CDR3 is 17 residues. CDR3: CASSQFPRGSSGNTIYF. The CDR3 DNA follows: TGTGCCAGCAGCCAATTCCCCAGGGGGAGCTCTGGAAACACCATATATTTT.

This clone was seen just once. The gene calls are TRBV9 and TRBJ2-1; 13 nucleotides align to TRBD2. This CDR3 contains 19 residues. V shed 2 bases, J shed 1 base, and the junction held 9 bases outside the gene matches. Germline assignment: CDR1 SGDLS and CDR2 YYNGEE. CDR3 sequence reads: CASSVTGLAGSRSYNEQFF. CDR3 DNA: TGTGCCAGCAGCGTTACGGGACTAGCGGGGAGTCGGTCCTACAATGAGCAGTTCTTC.

The chain has TRBV9 and TRBJ2-3, with TRBD2 matching 10 bases. The germline V gene encodes CDR1 SGDLS and CDR2 YYNGEE. The V segment lost 0 bases and the J segment 0 bases; nucleotides outside the gene matches: 4. The CDR3 is made up of 17 amino acids. Here the CDR3 reads CASSVDSGGISTDTQYF. CDR3 DNA sequence: TGTGCCAGCAGCGTAGATAGCGGGGGGATTAGCACAGATACGCAGTATTTT.

Only a few counts were recorded for this clone. The chain links TRBV19 to TRBJ1-2; TRBD1 might be the D (6 bases). The ends were cut back, 6 bases at V and 6 bases at J, with 14 bases in the middle. The length of the CDR3 is 13 residues. The germline gives CDR1 LNHDA, CDR2 SQIVND (reference sequence). In DNA, the CDR3 is TGTGCCAGTAGCCCGACAGGTAGTGATGGCTACACCTTC. Amino acids: CASSPTGSDGYTF.

This chain connects TRBV25-1 to TRBJ2-1, with D possibly matching TRBD1 (6 bases). Germline V gene lookup returns CDR1 MGHDK and CDR2 SYGVNS. The CDR3 is 14 amino acids. The V end was cut by 5 bases, the J end by 4 bases, with 12 bases between. As DNA, the CDR3 is TGTGCCAGCAGTTCGACAGGCTATTACAATGAGCAGTTCTTC. It codes for CASSSTGYYNEQFF.

This chain connects TRBV19 to TRBJ2-3; D is possibly TRBD1 (5 bases). With 3 bases removed from V and 2 bases from J, the gap between germline ends came to 15 bases. The CDR3 spans 16 residues. Germline-derived CDR1 and CDR2 are LNHDA and SQIVND (reference sequence). The CDR3 here is CASSILGQGITDTQYF. The CDR3 DNA is TGTGCCAGTAGTATCCTTGGACAAGGGATCACAGATACGCAGTATTTT. Based on the CDR3 plus reference TRBV19 and TRBJ2-3, the full variable domain is DGGITQSPKYLFRKEGQNVTLSCEQNLNHDAMYWYRQDPGQGLRLIYYSQIVNDFQKGDIAEGYSVSREKKESFPLTVTSAQKNPTAFYLCASSILGQGITDTQYFGPGTRLTVL.

This clone was seen more than once but under ten times. This sequence joins TRBV9 and TRBJ1-2, with TRBD1 matching over 10 bases. The CDR3 has 14 residues. Germline V gene data show CDR1 as SGDLS and CDR2 as YYNGEE. The trim removed 3 bases at V and 6 bases at J, leaving 5 bases unmatched. CDR3 coding DNA: TGTGCCAGCAGCGCGGGACAGGGGACCCATGGCTACACCTTC. Translating gives CASSAGQGTHGYTF.

The genes are TRBV18 and TRBJ1-4, with D unclear. CDR3 length: 14 residues. Germline CDR1 and CDR2: KGHSH and LQKENI. The V and J ends lost 4 bases and 10 bases respectively, with 16 bases between them. DNA for the CDR3: TGTGCCAGCTCACAACCTGACACCGGGAGAAAACTGTTTTTT. Protein sequence: CASSQPDTGRKLFF.

The rearrangement links TRBV19 to TRBJ2-2; 8 bases match TRBD1. The CDR3 consists of 17 residues. Per germline, CDR1 LNHDA and CDR2 SQIVND (reference sequence). Unmatched junction bases numbered 10, after V lost 1 base and J lost 6 bases. In DNA, the CDR3 is TGTGCCAGTAGTATAGCTTTTGGGGACAGGACGTCCGGGGAGCTGTTTTTT. Its translation: CASSIAFGDRTSGELFF.